The source of this TCR beta chain is a study of Ad26.COV2.S vaccination and SARS-CoV-2 variants. Turning to the study itself: Ad26.COV2.S given intramuscularly, once or twice 56 days apart.

Trimming shortened V by 5 bases and J by 6 bases, and 9 bases separated the two germline ends. This CDR3 region has 12 residues. From germline, CDR1 is LNHDA and CDR2 SQIVND (reference sequence). The table came from immunoSEQ multiplex PCR; TCRdb's copy has only in-frame clones and leaves some out. Here the sample spans 360,000 or so clones, around 90% being singletons. As for treatment: roughly 19 received Ad26.COV2.S at low or high dose, single or two shots; about 5 received placebo; per-sample allocation not given. The investigators took samples on day 63 after the first vaccine or placebo injection. Adults aged 18-55 years in Boston included the donor. The shot given was an Ad26 vector that makes Wuhan-strain SARS-CoV-2 spike.

The sequencing used peripheral blood, collected in a trial of Ad26.COV2.S vaccine versus placebo. The V gene is TRBV19, the J gene TRBJ2-3; D is uncertain. The clonotype was recovered from a person aged 18-65 years who received the Ad26.COV2.S COVID-19 vaccine or a placebo. The CDR3 region has the DNA TGTGCCAGTAGTGAAGAATCCGATACGCAGTATTTT. Translating it yields CASSEESDTQYF.